The 9 T cell receptor beta chains presented below share a single source sample, sequenced in a study of naive and memory T cell subsets. The beta constant-region primer was an equimolar mix of two oligonucleotides covering TRBC1 and TRBC2. The ligated cDNA underwent four PCR rounds using SP2 and nested alpha and beta constant-region primers. A single record per CDR3 protein comes from TCRdb applying MiXCR to the UMI-ligation and nested PCR reads. The sample has some 31,000 distinct CDR3 sequences; around 18% are singletons. Material for sequencing was effector memory CD4+ T cells from blood. Subset specified: effector memory, CD45RA- CD27-. The receptors derive from a human donor in good health.

This clonotype was seen many times. The chain links TRBV5-1 to TRBJ2-7; D is uncertain. The CDR3 spans 15 residues. Trimming stripped 0 bases from V and 3 bases from J, with 13 bases between. Germline values: CDR1 SGHRS, CDR2 YFSETQ. For the CDR3, the DNA is TGCGCCAGCAGCTTGGCCGGCCTGTTAAACTACGAGCAGTACTTC. This codes for CASSLAGLLNYEQYF. Full variable domain (remainder filled in from reference TRBV5-1 and TRBJ2-7): KAGVTQTPRYLIKTRGQQVTLSCSPISGHRSVSWYQQTPGQGLQFLFEYFSETQRNKGNFPGRFSGRQFSNSRSEMNVSTLELGDSALYLCASSLAGLLNYEQYFGPGTRLTVT.

The J gene is TRBJ2-4, the V gene TRBV6-6, with 13 bases aligning to TRBD2. Germline V CDR1 and CDR2: MNHNY, SVGAGI (reference sequence). This CDR3 is 15 amino acids long. After removal of 2 bases from V and 8 bases from J, the junction contained 3 bases not matched to a gene. The CDR3: CASSYEGLAGDIQYF. Written as DNA, the CDR3 is TGTGCCAGCAGTTACGAAGGACTAGCGGGAGACATTCAGTACTTC.

This clonotype was seen a few times. This sequence joins TRBV6-6 and TRBJ2-7; D is undetermined. The V gene's germline CDR1 is MNHNY and CDR2 SVGAGI (reference sequence). Trimming left V 4 bases short and J 2 bases short, with 15 bases between. CDR3 length: 15 residues. The CDR3 region is CASSSATRATYEQYF. The CDR3, as DNA: TGTGCCAGCAGTTCCGCTACACGGGCCACCTACGAGCAGTACTTC.

This clonotype was recorded a few times. The chain has TRBV24-1 and TRBJ1-5; 7 nucleotides line up with TRBD1. Looked up from germline, CDR1 is KGHDR and CDR2 is SFDVKD. The CDR3 contains 15 residues. Trimming at V came to 7 bases and at J to 12 bases, leaving 17 bases not matched to a gene. Written as DNA, the CDR3 is TGTGCCACCAGCCCCCCGGGACAGTGCCGAGATGGCCAGCATTTT. This sequence encodes CATSPPGQCRDGQHF.

This clonotype was detected only a few times. The chain combines TRBV6-1 with TRBJ1-1; no clear D. The CDR3 has 12 residues. Trimming pared 7 bases from V and 5 bases from J, leaving 11 bases between. Germline V gene sequence: CDR1 MNHNS, CDR2 SASEGT. CDR3 protein: CASTPSRTEAFF. CDR3 coding DNA: TGTGCCAGCACCCCTTCAAGAACTGAAGCTTTCTTT.

This clonotype has more than one count but fewer than ten. The chain links TRBV10-3 to TRBJ2-5; D might be TRBD2 (5 bases). The CDR3 has 16 residues. Germline V gene data show CDR1 as ENHRY and CDR2 as SYGVKD. The V gene lost 3 bases and the J gene lost 1 base, with 15 bases spanning the gap. The CDR3 reads CAISDPTLASQETQYF. CDR3 DNA sequence: TGTGCCATCAGTGATCCCACGCTAGCCAGCCAAGAGACCCAGTACTTC.

This clonotype was detected a few times. The V gene is TRBV5-1, the J gene TRBJ1-2; TRBD1 matches 9 bases. The CDR3 length is 15 residues. Germline CDR1 SGHRS, CDR2 YFSETQ. V lost 3 bases to trimming and J lost 7 bases; unmatched junction nucleotides: 10. CDR3 nucleotides: TGCGCCAGCAGCTGGGAAGGGACAGGGCCTCGTGGCTACACCTTC. This encodes CASSWEGTGPRGYTF.

V is TRBV14 and J is TRBJ2-6; no reliable D call. Trimming removed 1 base at V and 0 bases at J, with 1 base between. The CDR3 spans 14 residues. Looked up from germline, CDR1 is SGHDN and CDR2 is FVKESK. The CDR3 DNA sequence: TGTGCCAGCAGCCAAGCCTCTGGGGCCAACGTCCTGACTTTC. Translating it yields CASSQASGANVLTF.

This clonotype has more than one count but fewer than ten. V gene TRBV28 combines with J gene TRBJ2-7, with D unresolved. Deletions cut 7 bases from V and 0 bases from J, with 22 bases between. Germline CDR1 MDHEN, CDR2 SYDVKM. This CDR3 has 17 residues. This CDR3 reads CASTPNMIDTFSYEQYF. DNA of the CDR3: TGTGCCAGCACCCCAAACATGATAGACACCTTCTCCTACGAGCAGTACTTC.